The next 8 T cell receptor beta chains were all read from a single sample in a study of T-cell reconstitution after alpha-beta-depleted transplantation in children. Unique molecular identifiers were incorporated into the prepared TCRbeta library. Using its own MiXCR run on the PCR reads, TCRdb lists one record per CDR3 protein. The table shows 300,000 to 400,000 distinct CDR3 sequences, with around 15% occurring only once. The material was PBMCs, mostly from graft donor cells, obtained 360 days after TCRalphabeta/CD19-depleted stem cell transplant. Receptor source: a male patient between 2 and 10 years old who had a stem cell transplant for acute lymphoblastic leukemia, so the T cells may come from the graft donor.

This clonotype was detected only a few times. The chain employs TRBV12-3 or TRBV12-4 and TRBJ2-2; no firm D call. The CDR3 covers 16 residues. Between the trimmed V and J ends, which lost 5 bases and 3 bases, there was a span of 16 bases. CDR3 in DNA: TGTGCCAGCAGTCCCCTCGGTAGCTCTCACACCGGGGAGCTGTTTTTT. It yields the protein CASSPLGSSHTGELFF.

In regard to this clonotype: This is likely a read error, given that the CDR3 carries no conserved phenylalanine or tryptophan at its end. J is TRBJ1-4 and V is TRBV10-3; D uncertain. This CDR3 has 13 amino acids. Germline V gene sequence: CDR1 ENHRY, CDR2 SYGVKD. Trimming removed 4 bases at V and 8 bases at J, with 11 bases between. The CDR3 spells CAISADLGEKLFY. In DNA form, the CDR3 reads TGTGCCATCAGTGCTGATCTCGGGGAAAAACTGTTTTAT.

This clonotype was observed many times. The chain has TRBV20-1 and TRBJ2-5, with D possibly called TRBD1 or TRBD2 (6 bases each). This CDR3 comprises 15 residues. V lost 3 bases and J lost 4, with 18 bases in between. Germline V gene lookup returns CDR1 DFQATT and CDR2 SNEGSKA (reference sequence). The chain's CDR3 is CSASRPTGRGETQYF. The DNA for the CDR3 is TGCAGTGCTAGCCGCCCCACAGGGCGGGGAGAGACCCAGTACTTC.

This clonotype was recorded at least ten times. The J gene is TRBJ1-5, the V gene TRBV12-3 or TRBV12-4; D is undetermined. The CDR3 length is 13 residues. Trimming removed 8 bases from V and 4 bases from J, with 12 bases in between. The CDR3 nucleotides read TGTGCCAGCGGAGGAAAACGGAATCAGCCCCAGCATTTT. It translates to CASGGKRNQPQHF.

This clonotype was detected a few times. V usage is TRBV29-1 and J usage is TRBJ2-2, with D maybe TRBD1 (6 bases). V shed 7 bases and J shed 3 bases, with 12 bases lying between them. This CDR3 comprises 13 residues. The V gene's germline CDR1 is SQVTM and CDR2 ANQGSEA. CDR3 loop: CSAFRGDTGELFF. DNA of the CDR3: TGCAGCGCCTTCAGGGGAGACACCGGGGAGCTGTTTTTT.

There are many counts of this clonotype. This chain links TRBV20-1 with TRBJ2-7; D is ambiguous. The V end was cut by 7 bases, the J end by 3 bases, with 10 bases between. The CDR3 sequence is 11 residues long. Germline values: CDR1 DFQATT, CDR2 SNEGSKA (reference sequence). CDR3 residues: CSGLDFYEQYF. The DNA for the CDR3 is TGCAGTGGTCTGGATTTCTACGAGCAGTACTTC.

This clonotype appeared a few times. The chain joins TRBV10-3 to TRBJ2-2; TRBD2 might be the D (7 bases). V was cut by 6 bases and J by 6 bases, with 17 bases left in between. CDR1 is ENHRY and CDR2 is SYGVKD in the germline V gene. The CDR3 contains 15 residues. CDR3 region: CAIRKLQGGSGELFF. CDR3 sequence (DNA): TGTGCCATCAGGAAGTTACAGGGAGGGTCCGGGGAGCTGTTTTTT.

The table lists this clonotype with a few counts. The V call is TRBV15, the J call TRBJ2-3; 8 bases line up with TRBD2. Germline CDR1 and CDR2: LNHNV and YYDKDF (reference sequence). The CDR3 covers 16 residues. V shed 1 base, J shed 2 bases, and the junction held 5 bases outside the gene matches. The CDR3 protein is CATSRGNSGTTDTQYF. Here the CDR3 DNA reads TGTGCCACCAGCAGAGGGAATAGCGGGACCACAGATACGCAGTATTTT.